This TCR beta chain appears in the sequencing data of a study of T cell changes during pregnancy in multiple sclerosis. The repertoire was sequenced with immunoSEQ multiplex PCR; TCRdb's copy has only in-frame clones and lacks some. The sample has tens of thousands of clones; about 91% are singletons. This CDR3 is 12 amino acids long. Trimming cost V 5 bases and J 1 base, with 5 bases left between them. Germline values: CDR1 SEHNR, CDR2 FQNEAQ (reference sequence). The V call is TRBV7-9, the J call TRBJ1-1; unclear D gene. The specimen was peripheral blood, collected after pregnancy. The receptor comes from a female donor in good health, enrolled as a control in a pregnancy study. This CDR3 reads CASSAENTEAFF. The CDR3 DNA is TGTGCCAGCAGCGCAGAGAACACTGAAGCTTTCTTT.